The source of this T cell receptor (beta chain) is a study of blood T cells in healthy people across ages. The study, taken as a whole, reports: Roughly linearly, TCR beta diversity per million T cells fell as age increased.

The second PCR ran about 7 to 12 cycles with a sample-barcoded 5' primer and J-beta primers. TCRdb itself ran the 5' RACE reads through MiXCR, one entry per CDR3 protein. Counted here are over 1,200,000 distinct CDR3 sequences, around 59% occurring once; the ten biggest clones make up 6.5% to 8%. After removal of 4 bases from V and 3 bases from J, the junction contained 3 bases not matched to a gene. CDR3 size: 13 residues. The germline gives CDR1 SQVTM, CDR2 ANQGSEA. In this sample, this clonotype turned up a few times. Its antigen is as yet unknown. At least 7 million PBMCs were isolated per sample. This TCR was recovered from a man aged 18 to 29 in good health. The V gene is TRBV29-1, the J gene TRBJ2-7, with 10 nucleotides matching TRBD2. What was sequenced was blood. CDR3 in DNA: TGCAGCGTTGTATCTAGCGGGAGCTACGAGCAGTACTTC. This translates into CSVVSSGSYEQYF.